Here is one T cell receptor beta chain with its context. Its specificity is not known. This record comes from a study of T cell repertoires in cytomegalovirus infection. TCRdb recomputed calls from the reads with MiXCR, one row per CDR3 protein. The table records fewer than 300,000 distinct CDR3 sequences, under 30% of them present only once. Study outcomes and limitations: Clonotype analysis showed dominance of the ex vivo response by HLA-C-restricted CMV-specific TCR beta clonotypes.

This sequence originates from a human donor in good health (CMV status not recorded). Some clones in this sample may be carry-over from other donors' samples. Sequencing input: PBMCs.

The CDR3 nucleotides are TGTGCCAGCAGCTTGGGCGGACTAGCGGACAATGAGCAGTTCTTC. Amino acids: CASSLGGLADNEQFF. The chain combines TRBV5-4 with TRBJ2-1, with 10 bases matching TRBD2. V lost 0 bases, J lost 5 bases, and 2 bases stayed unmatched. Germline V gene data show CDR1 as SGHNT and CDR2 as YYREEE (reference sequence). The CDR3 has 15 residues.